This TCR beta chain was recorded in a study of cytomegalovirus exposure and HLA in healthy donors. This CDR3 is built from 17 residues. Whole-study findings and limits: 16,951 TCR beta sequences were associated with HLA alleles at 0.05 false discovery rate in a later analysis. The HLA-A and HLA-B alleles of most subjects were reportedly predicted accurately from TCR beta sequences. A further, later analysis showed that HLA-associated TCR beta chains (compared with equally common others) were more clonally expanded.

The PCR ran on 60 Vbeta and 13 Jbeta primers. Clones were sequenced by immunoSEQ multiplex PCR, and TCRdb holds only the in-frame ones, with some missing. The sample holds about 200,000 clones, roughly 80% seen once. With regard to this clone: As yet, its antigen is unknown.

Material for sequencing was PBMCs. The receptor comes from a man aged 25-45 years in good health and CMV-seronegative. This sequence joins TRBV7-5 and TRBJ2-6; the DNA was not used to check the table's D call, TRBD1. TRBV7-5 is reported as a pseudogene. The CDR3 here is CARSSISGGTGANVLTF. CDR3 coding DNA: TGTGCCAGAAGCTCCATCTCAGGGGGAACTGGGGCCAACGTCCTGACTTTC.